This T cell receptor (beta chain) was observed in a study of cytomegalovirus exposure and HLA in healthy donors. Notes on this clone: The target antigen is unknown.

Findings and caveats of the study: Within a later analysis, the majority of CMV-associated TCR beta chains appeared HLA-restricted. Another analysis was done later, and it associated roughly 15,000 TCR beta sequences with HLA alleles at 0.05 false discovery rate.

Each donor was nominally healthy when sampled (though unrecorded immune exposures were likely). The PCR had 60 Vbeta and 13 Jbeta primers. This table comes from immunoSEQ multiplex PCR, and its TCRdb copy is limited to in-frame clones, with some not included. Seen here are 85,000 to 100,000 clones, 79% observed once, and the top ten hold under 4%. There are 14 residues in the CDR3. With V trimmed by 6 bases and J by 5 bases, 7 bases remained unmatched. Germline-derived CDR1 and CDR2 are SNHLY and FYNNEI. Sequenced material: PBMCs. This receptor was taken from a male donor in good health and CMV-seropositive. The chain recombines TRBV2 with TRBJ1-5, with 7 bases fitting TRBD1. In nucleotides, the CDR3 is TGTGCCAGCAGAGAAAGGGACAGCCATCAGCCCCAGCATTTT. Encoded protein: CASRERDSHQPQHF.